This TCR beta chain stems from a study of blood T cell repertoires in COVID-19. Across the study: Samples representing acute and convalescent COVID-19 were sourced from the United States, Italy and Spain. PBMCs, B-cell-depleted T cells, or T cells were the source of the cDNA or gDNA that made up the material.

How the authors handled the data: Estimation of nucleated cell counts relied on the amplification of reference gene primers. The repertoire was sequenced with immunoSEQ multiplex PCR; TCRdb's copy has only in-frame clones and lacks some. V and J calls and clone size are copied from that table; D and trimming were computed from the DNA. The sample holds about 420,000 clones, around 90% seen once. This clone was detected once. Germline loops: CDR1 SGHVS, CDR2 FQNEAQ. The CDR3 is made up of 16 amino acids. Trimming pared 5 bases from V and 0 bases from J, leaving 16 bases between. The specimen sequenced was peripheral blood. The J gene is TRBJ1-1, the V gene TRBV7-8, with a possible D match to TRBD1 (5 bases). This receptor was taken from a man younger than 35 with COVID-19, enrolled during active disease. The CDR3 loop reads CASSPVEGVVNTEAFF. DNA of the CDR3: TGTGCCAGCAGCCCCGTTGAAGGGGTTGTGAACACTGAAGCTTTCTTT.